This T cell receptor (beta chain) originates from a study of Ad26.COV2.S vaccination and SARS-CoV-2 variants. Study summary: Doses of Ad26.COV2.S were injected into muscle once or twice, 56 days apart.

The method was immunoSEQ multiplex PCR; TCRdb's version includes in-frame clones alone and lacks a portion of them. Among approximately 300,000 clones listed, 85% to 90% were seen once. The sample's treatment: around 19 received Ad26.COV2.S at low or high dose, single or two shots; 5 received placebo; per-sample allocation not given. It was on day 63 after the first vaccine or placebo injection that samples were taken. This clone was picked up one time. This CDR3 has 16 residues. CDR1 is MGHRA, CDR2 YSYEKL, per germline. Trimming removed 4 bases from V and 1 base from J, with 17 bases in between. The sample was peripheral blood, taken in a trial of Ad26.COV2.S vaccine versus placebo. The TCR comes from a person aged 18-60 years who received the Ad26.COV2.S COVID-19 vaccine or a placebo. The chain carries TRBV4-1 and TRBJ2-7; D is tentatively TRBD1 or TRBD2 (5 bases each). In DNA, the CDR3 is TGCGCCAGCAGCCCCTCCGGGGCAGTCCTTTCCTACGAGCAGTACTTC. This gives the protein CASSPSGAVLSYEQYF.